Included here is one T cell receptor beta chain sequence, with context. This clonotype has a count of ten or more. Its antigen remains unidentified. The sample holds no much larger clone one base away, and base qualities are not on file. The sample was run on an Illumina HiSeq 1500. The raw public data were reprocessed by TCRdb itself: fastp quality trimming at Q25, MiXCR clonotype calling, in-frame beta chains only. Each entry merges the rows of one CDR3 protein and shows their most common DNA and genes. The sample contains nearly 550,000 distinct CDR3 sequences, about 15% of them found a single time. Of the sample, 20% to 30% is held by the ten largest clones. CDR1 and CDR2 are drawn from the germline V gene: SNHLY, FYNNEI. Relative to germline, V is missing 5 bases and J is missing 4 bases, with 20 bases of the junction outside any gene match. From its cysteine to its phenylalanine, the CDR3 spans 20 amino acids. Left in the record is the CDR3 DNA by itself, 60 bases read in frame from the first base.

This record comes from a study of T cell repertoires in cytomegalovirus infection (dated 2019 in TCRdb). Regarding the research as a whole: Donor HLA type was relevant to the analysis, because carriage of CMV infection together with the matching HLA type was indicated by public TCR beta signatures. Broader findings and caveats from the paper: The ex vivo response was dominated by HLA-C-restricted CMV-specific TCR beta clonotypes, which also provided the single most frequent clonotype in two of eight donors. Cumulative frequency of public TCR beta family members discriminated carriers of CMV infection plus the relevant HLA type in this cohort and an independent roughly 340-donor cohort.

This chain is built from TRBV2 and TRBJ2-7, and 13 bases in between align with TRBD2. The source is a human donor in good health (CMV status not recorded). Some clones in this sample may be carry-over from other donors' samples. Sequenced sample: CD8+ T cells from PBMCs. This receptor has the CDR3 CASSNTLLAGGPLFLYEQYF. DNA sequence: TGTGCCAGCAGTAACACCCTACTAGCGGGAGGGCCACTTTTTCTTTACGAGCAGTACTTC.